The T cell receptor (beta chain) under discussion was sequenced for a study of blood T cell repertoires in COVID-19. V shed 3 bases and J shed 0 bases, with 14 bases lying between them. The CDR3 runs to 16 residues. Germline assignment: CDR1 SGHNT and CDR2 YYREEE (reference sequence). TCRdb keeps only in-frame clones here, not all; method: immunoSEQ multiplex PCR. The sample gives 100,000 to 150,000 clones, around three quarters of which show up once; 35% to 40% is in the top ten. This sequence originates from a man aged 40-55 years with active or convalescent COVID-19. Sequencing was carried out using peripheral blood. The chain combines TRBV5-4 with TRBJ2-3, with D uncertain. The CDR3 here is CASSYPGGGSTDTQYF. CDR3 nucleotide sequence: TGTGCCAGCAGCTACCCTGGTGGCGGAAGCACAGATACGCAGTATTTT.